These 3 T cell receptor beta chains were sequenced from one sample in a study of vaccination effects on CD4 cells after COVID-19. These receptors' antigens are unknown. Antigen-specific CD4+ T cells were first expanded with viral peptide pools by the ViraFEST assay and only then sequenced. CD4+ T cells were isolated after around ten days of culture. A positive SARS-CoV-2 PCR test fell between March and December 2020. Some clones are missing from TCRdb's copy, which holds only in-frame ones; the method was immunoSEQ multiplex PCR. In the table there are around 75,000 clones, roughly 73% of which are singletons. The sequenced sample was CD4+ T cells from PBMCs cultured with HIV peptides, obtained before COVID-19 vaccination. Subset defined: HIV-1 Nef peptide pool negative control/reference culture. All receptors derive from a human donor who had a prior SARS-CoV-2 infection.

The chain employs TRBV18 and TRBJ1-2; D is uncertain. The ends were cut back, 2 bases at V and 4 bases at J, with 11 bases in the middle. CDR3 length: 14 residues. Germline CDR1 KGHSH, CDR2 LQKENI. The CDR3 DNA follows: TGTGCCAGCTCACCATCTCGGATTGGCTATGGCTACACCTTC. Encoded protein: CASSPSRIGYGYTF.

In its sample, this clone was seen a few times. This rearrangement joins TRBV30 to TRBJ1-2, with TRBD1 identical over 7 bases. This CDR3 is 12 amino acids long. Germline V gene data show CDR1 as GTSNPN and CDR2 as SVGIG (reference sequence). Unmatched junction bases numbered 7, after V lost 5 bases and J lost 7 bases. This chain's CDR3 is CAWARQGSGYTF. For the CDR3, the DNA is TGTGCCTGGGCTAGACAGGGCAGTGGCTACACCTTC.

The V and J genes are TRBV3-1 (or the pseudogene TRBV3-2) and TRBJ2-5; D is possibly TRBD2 (6 bases). V gave up 3 bases and J gave up 5 bases, with 7 bases separating them. Germline loops: CDR1 LGHDT, CDR2 YNNKEL (reference sequence). This CDR3 region has 12 residues. CDR3 loop: CASSQAGETQYF. DNA for the CDR3: TGTGCCAGCAGCCAGGCGGGGGAGACCCAGTACTTC.